Listed below are T cell receptor beta chains from one sample, sequenced in a study of T cell responses to AZD1222 COVID-19 vaccine. Libraries were prepared by immunoSEQ multiplex PCR; TCRdb keeps only in-frame clonotypes and omits some of them. The table shows approximately 150,000 clones, with approximately 90% occurring only once. This material consisted of peripheral blood, taken 28 days after the second AZD1222 dose. These receptors were taken from an adult who received the AZD1222 COVID-19 vaccine. Both conserved end residues are part of each CDR3. The D gene is left open where the match is weak. Size tells how often a clone was seen (once, few, many) or the class of an expanded clone, and some rows leave it out.

CDR3nt	CDR3aa	abundance	d_gene	j_gene	v_gene
TGTGCCAGCAGCTTGGGACAGGGGTCGAATGAAAAACTGTTTTTT	CASSLGQGSNEKLFF	NA	TRBD1	TRBJ1-4	TRBV5-4
TGTGCCAGCAGTTTAGGAGGGGTCGCTGAAGCTTTCTTT	CASSLGGVAEAFF	NA	NA	TRBJ1-1	TRBV12-3/TRBV12-4
TGCAGCGTCGGGACAGGGCTCACCGGGGAGCTGTTTTTT	CSVGTGLTGELFF	NA	TRBD1	TRBJ2-2	TRBV29-1
TGTGCCACTCTGACAGGGCGATACTCTGGAAACACCATATATTTT	CATLTGRYSGNTIYF	NA	TRBD1	TRBJ1-3	TRBV6-5
TGCGCCAGCAGCTCCCGGGGAGGGGAGGGGACTGAAGCTTTCTTT	CASSSRGGEGTEAFF	NA	NA	TRBJ1-1	TRBV5-1
TGTGCCAGCAGCGTAGTGGTGGGGAAGGCGCTCCTACAGCCTAATTCACCCCTCCACTTT	CASSVVVGKALLQPNSPLHF	NA	NA	TRBJ1-6	TRBV9
TGCAGTGCTAGTTCGGGGACGTTCGCCTACGAGCAGTACTTC	CSASSGTFAYEQYF	NA	NA	TRBJ2-7	TRBV20-1
TGTGCCAGCTCACCAGGAGAAAAACTGTTTTTT	CASSPGEKLFF	NA	NA	TRBJ1-4	TRBV18
TGTGCCAGCAACGGACAGGGGTTGACAGGCTACGAGCAGTACTTC	CASNGQGLTGYEQYF	NA	TRBD1	TRBJ2-7	TRBV6-5
TGTGCCAGCAGCCAGGAGTTCAACACTGAAGCTTTCTTT	CASSQEFNTEAFF	NA	NA	TRBJ1-1	TRBV6-5
TGTGCCAGCAGCTTGTTTGTCGATAGAGAGAACATGAACACTGAAGCTTTCTTT	CASSLFVDRENMNTEAFF	once	NA	TRBJ1-1	TRBV5-6
TGCGCCAGCAGCCAAAGGACAGCCTACGAGCAGTACTTC	CASSQRTAYEQYF	NA	NA	TRBJ2-7	TRBV4-1
TGTGCCAGCAGCTTGACTAGCGGCTATGAGCAGTTCTTC	CASSLTSGYEQFF	NA	TRBD2	TRBJ2-1	TRBV5-5
TGCAGCGTAGAGGACAGGGAAGGGCAGCCCCAGCATTTT	CSVEDREGQPQHF	NA	TRBD1	TRBJ1-5	TRBV29-1
TGTGCCAGCAGCGCACGGGCGACAGGGATCAACTACGAGCAGTACTTC	CASSARATGINYEQYF	NA	TRBD1	TRBJ2-7	TRBV7-9
TGTGCCAGCAGTTACTCGTCTTCAGGGGACTATGGCTACACCTTC	CASSYSSSGDYGYTF	NA	NA	TRBJ1-2	TRBV6-5
TGTGCCAGCAGTTTGTCCAAGGTTCTTGGTGAGCAGTTCTTC	CASSLSKVLGEQFF	NA	NA	TRBJ2-1	TRBV27
TGTGCCAGCAGTGAAGTCAAAAACAGGGACACTGAAGCTTTCTTT	CASSEVKNRDTEAFF	NA	NA	TRBJ1-1	TRBV6-1
TGTGCCAGCGGTGGAGTTGTCAACACTTCCACAGATACGCAGTATTTT	CASGGVVNTSTDTQYF	once	NA	TRBJ2-3	TRBV2
TGTGCCAGTTCAAGGGACAGAAATTCACCCCTCCACTTT	CASSRDRNSPLHF	NA	TRBD1	TRBJ1-6	TRBV19
TGTGCCAGCAGCCAAGACAGGGACCAGCCCCAGCATTTT	CASSQDRDQPQHF	NA	NA	TRBJ1-5	TRBV3-1/TRBV3-2
TGTGCCAGCAGCCAAGATGTCGGCAGGAACACAGATACGCAGTATTTT	CASSQDVGRNTDTQYF	NA	NA	TRBJ2-3	TRBV14